The rows below give T cell receptor beta chains drawn from one sample of a study of cytotoxic CD8 clonotypes in ibrutinib-treated CLL. The method was immunoSEQ multiplex PCR; TCRdb's version includes in-frame clones alone and lacks a portion of them. The sample carries about 330,000 clones, around 66% recorded once. Specimen: PBMCs, collected after 36 months of ibrutinib treatment. The receptor source for this set is a human donor with chronic lymphocytic leukemia. Both conserved end residues are part of each CDR3. Each record gives: D gene, J gene, clone size, CDR3 length, V gene, CDR3 DNA, CDR3 protein. A D gene is named only where the DNA matches it firmly. Clone sizes are given selectively: once, few, many, or a class where the clone is expanded.

>-|TRBJ2-7|-|12|TRBV2
TGTGCCAGCAGTGAACTCAGAACGGGGGATTACTTC
CASSELRTGDYF
>-|TRBJ2-1|-|14|TRBV5-6
TGTGCCAGCAGCTCACCGGGACCCTACAATGAGCAGTTCTTC
CASSSPGPYNEQFF
>-|TRBJ2-7|-|13|TRBV7-9
TGTGCCAGCAGCTTATCCCGACGGGGCGAGCAGTACTTC
CASSLSRRGEQYF
>-|TRBJ1-2|-|13|TRBV6-5
TGTGCCAGCGCTCCGGGACAACTCTATGGCTACACCTTC
CASAPGQLYGYTF
>-|TRBJ2-7|once|15|TRBV29-1
TGCAGCGTTGAAGAATTTGGCAGGGGCCACTACGAGCAGTACTTC
CSVEEFGRGHYEQYF
>TRBD1|TRBJ1-4|-|14|TRBV29-1
TGCAGCGTTGAGTTGACAGGGGGTAATGAAAAACTGTTTTTT
CSVELTGGNEKLFF
>TRBD2|TRBJ2-7|-|13|TRBV5-1
TGCGCCAGCAGCTTTAGCGGGATCTACGAGCAGTACTTC
CASSFSGIYEQYF
>-|TRBJ2-7|-|14|TRBV2
TGTGCCAGCAGCTTAAACACAGGGACCTACGAGCAGTACTTC
CASSLNTGTYEQYF
>-|TRBJ2-3|-|14|TRBV7-3
TGTGCCAGCAGTGGTACAGGTAGCACAGATACGCAGTATTTT
CASSGTGSTDTQYF
>-|TRBJ1-6|-|15|TRBV5-8
TGTGCCAGCGAACTCCTTGTGGGACGGAATTCACCCCTCCACTTT
CASELLVGRNSPLHF
>TRBD2|TRBJ2-7|-|16|TRBV5-4
TGTGCCAGCAGAACACTGGGACTAGCGGGAGTAGGCGAGCAGTACTTC
CASRTLGLAGVGEQYF
>TRBD1|TRBJ2-1|few|17|TRBV4-1
TGCGCCAGCAGCCCCGACAGGGGATCCAACTCCTACAATGAGCAGTTCTTC
CASSPDRGSNSYNEQFF
>-|TRBJ2-7|-|13|TRBV7-2
TGTGCCAGCAGCTTAGCGGCCGCTCCCGAGCAGTACTTC
CASSLAAAPEQYF
>TRBD1|TRBJ1-2|-|18|TRBV10-2
TGCGCCAGCAGTGAGCCCGGGACAGGCCCCGCTACTGGCTATGGCTACACCTTC
CASSEPGTGPATGYGYTF
>TRBD2|TRBJ2-1|-|15|TRBV28
TGTGCCAGCAGTTGGCTAGCGGGAACCTACAATGAGCAGTTCTTC
CASSWLAGTYNEQFF
>TRBD1|TRBJ1-2|few|13|TRBV6-5
TGTGCCAGCAGGACGGACAGGGGAGGTGGCTACACCTTC
CASRTDRGGGYTF
>TRBD1|TRBJ2-7|-|15|TRBV13
TGTGCCAGCAGCTTTGGAGCAGGGGGCATTTACGAGCAGTACTTC
CASSFGAGGIYEQYF
>-|TRBJ2-6|-|15|TRBV5-4
TGTGCCAGCAGCTTGGACATCTCTGGGGCCAACGTCCTGACTTTC
CASSLDISGANVLTF
>TRBD1|TRBJ1-4|-|17|TRBV5-8
TGTGCCAGCAGCACCGGACAGGGAGGGGAAACTAATGAAAAACTGTTTTTT
CASSTGQGGETNEKLFF
>-|TRBJ1-1|-|13|TRBV18
TGTGCCAGCTCACCCCAGGGGCCCGTTGAAGCTTTCTTT
CASSPQGPVEAFF
>-|TRBJ2-7|-|15|TRBV7-9
TGTGCCAGCAGCCATGGTGGAGGGCGTCCCTACGAGCAGTACTTC
CASSHGGGRPYEQYF
>-|TRBJ2-7|-|12|TRBV2
TGTGCCAGCCGAGGGCAGTCCTACGAGCAGTACTTC
CASRGQSYEQYF